Listed below are T cell receptor beta chains from one sample, sequenced in a study of patients and donors after allogeneic stem cell transplantation. Via MiXCR, TCRdb re-called the RT-PCR reads, giving one row per CDR3 protein. The repertoire holds hundreds of thousands of distinct CDR3 sequences, with under 20% as singletons. Sequenced sample: blood, either unsorted or a sorted T cell fraction (not recorded which). The receptors come from a human donor who was either an allogeneic HSCT recipient or a stem cell or donor lymphocyte infusion donor (not recorded which). It is not recorded whose cells these are; they may come from a transplant donor. The conserved cysteine and the conserved F or W are not part of the CDR3 here. A D gene is named only where the DNA matches it firmly.

j_call,d_call,v_call,cdr3_aa
TRBJ2-6,TRBD2,TRBV12-3/TRBV12-4,ASSPRGVDSGANVLT
TRBJ2-1,-,TRBV7-9,ASSDLLNEQF
TRBJ2-7,TRBD1,TRBV10-3,ATRTGGSYEQY
TRBJ1-5,TRBD1,TRBV24-1,ATSDIQGQGQPQH
TRBJ2-3,TRBD2,TRBV24-1,ATSDLGSGRATDTQY
TRBJ2-2,TRBD2,TRBV9,ASSLRTSGINTGELF
TRBJ1-1,-,TRBV4-3,ASSQEKGRRTEAF
TRBJ2-5,-,TRBV5-1,ASSFGSTSRETQY
TRBJ2-7,TRBD1,TRBV18,ASSDTGGSQY
TRBJ1-5,TRBD1,TRBV6-1,ASSELGTGPYQPQH
TRBJ2-2,TRBD2,TRBV24-1,ATSDDRGTSGNTGELF
TRBJ2-2,-,TRBV7-6,ASSFSSGELF
TRBJ2-5,-,TRBV20-1,SARLRYQETQY
TRBJ1-2,TRBD1,TRBV7-2,ASSLVRAGGHYGYT
TRBJ2-5,-,TRBV29-1,SVCGTVGETQY
TRBJ2-4,-,TRBV12-3/TRBV12-4,ASSRGDNKNIQY
TRBJ1-3,-,TRBV30,AWSGFAAGNTIY
TRBJ2-7,-,TRBV20-1,SAPGLSSYEQY
TRBJ2-5,-,TRBV18,ASSPGVLQETQY
TRBJ2-3,TRBD2,TRBV5-1,ASSLTVPAGGSTDTQY
TRBJ1-1,-,TRBV14,ASSQEWTVTEAF
TRBJ1-5,TRBD1,TRBV24-1,ATGTGGNQPQH
TRBJ2-7,TRBD1,TRBV19,ASSTTGAGEQY
TRBJ2-2,-,TRBV29-1,SVEVKSSTGELF
TRBJ2-7,TRBD2,TRBV9,ASSSDGLAGVVYEQY
TRBJ2-7,TRBD2,TRBV12-3/TRBV12-4,ASTHWGGGPMDEQY
TRBJ2-7,TRBD2,TRBV3-1,ASSQRPSGQSLNEQY
TRBJ1-2,-,TRBV7-8,ASSLVTAPYGYT
TRBJ2-4,-,TRBV15,ATSRGGLEKNIQY
TRBJ2-3,TRBD2,TRBV9,ASRAGAADTQY
TRBJ2-1,-,TRBV12-3/TRBV12-4,ASIDRGVYNEQF
TRBJ2-7,-,TRBV11-2,ASSLASWQEQY
TRBJ2-4,-,TRBV6-5,ASSYSWGGATKNIQY
TRBJ2-2,-,TRBV2,ASTWRLRNTGELF
TRBJ1-1,-,TRBV5-1,ASSLVVGDGTEAF
TRBJ2-7,TRBD1,TRBV10-3,AIRDRDRGYEQY
TRBJ2-3,TRBD2,TRBV29-1,SVALRLTGLRTDTQY
TRBJ2-1,TRBD2,TRBV20-1,SARVVAGGPDEQF
TRBJ1-1,TRBD1,TRBV6-5,ASSYGRDRVNTEAF
TRBJ2-5,TRBD2,TRBV3-1,ASSQDFREGGETQY
TRBJ2-1,TRBD1,TRBV7-9,ASSSKDRVNGF
TRBJ1-2,TRBD1,TRBV6-1,AIYRGQRGGYT
TRBJ2-1,-,TRBV25-1,ASTGGNEQF
TRBJ2-3,-,TRBV4-1,ASSQGVLGTDTQY
TRBJ1-4,-,TRBV7-9,ASSVRGGHANEKLF
TRBJ2-5,TRBD2,TRBV27,ASTPREGEGTQY
TRBJ1-6,-,TRBV7-9,ASSSGQLNSPLH
TRBJ2-7,TRBD1,TRBV6-5,ASSYAGGIAYEQY
TRBJ2-6,-,TRBV6-1,ASSERSVGANVLT
TRBJ2-1,TRBD2,TRBV24-1,ATSDTSGRKVYNEQF
TRBJ2-7,-,TRBV28,ASSTLGGTYEQY
TRBJ1-5,-,TRBV11-3,ASSFGRTHSGNQPQH
TRBJ2-1,-,TRBV27,ASSPGFIGEQF
TRBJ2-1,TRBD2,TRBV6-1,ASSAQRTSGGANEQF
TRBJ2-7,TRBD2,TRBV6-5,ASSYKTSGEWAYEQY
TRBJ2-2,TRBD2,TRBV11-3,ASSPVWTGGNTGELF
TRBJ2-7,TRBD2,TRBV27,ASSFFAGGAYEQY
TRBJ2-1,-,TRBV20-1,SARGTAISEQF